The sequence of this TCR beta chain was determined in a study of blood T cell repertoires in COVID-19. Overall study: The United States, Italy and Spain supplied acute and convalescent COVID-19 samples. T cells, B-cell-depleted T cells, or PBMCs provided the cDNA or gDNA that served as material.

J was trimmed by 5 bases and V by 5 bases; bases with no gene match: 5. Germline values: CDR1 DFQATT, CDR2 SNEGSKA (reference sequence). There are 13 residues in the CDR3. Original data processing: Estimation of nucleated cell counts was performed using reference gene primer amplification. Only in-frame clones appear in the TCRdb table, and some are missing; sequencing was by immunoSEQ multiplex PCR. That table is the source of V, J and clone size, and D and trimming were worked out from the DNA. The table includes tens of thousands of clones, 89% detected once. Sequenced sample: peripheral blood. This receptor was obtained from a woman in her forties or fifties with active COVID-19. V is TRBV20-1 and J is TRBJ1-5, with 8 bases aligning to TRBD1. CDR3 in amino acids: CSARGQGYQPQHF. CDR3 nucleotide sequence: TGCAGTGCTCGTGGACAGGGCTATCAGCCCCAGCATTTT.